A few counts support the clone carrying this T cell receptor beta chain. Method: immunoSEQ multiplex PCR; TCRdb's copy keeps in-frame clones and lacks some. The data contain some 120,000 clones, 81% of them singletons. These data come from a study of blood T cell repertoires in COVID-19. Study-level information: Material from acute and convalescent COVID-19 was sourced from the United States, Italy and Spain.

Germline V gene data show CDR1 as KGHSH and CDR2 as LQKENI. The CDR3 covers 17 residues. With V trimmed by 3 bases and J by 4 bases, 7 bases remained unmatched. It was during active infection that Seattle patients were enrolled and then longitudinally followed. The source of this sequence is a man aged 25 to 40 with COVID-19, enrolled during active disease. This chain uses TRBV18 with TRBJ2-7; 15 bases are a match to TRBD2. The specimen sequenced was peripheral blood. CDR3 DNA sequence: TGTGCCAGCTCACCCCGAGGACTAGCGGGAGGGCCATACGAGCAGTACTTC. Its protein product is CASSPRGLAGGPYEQYF.